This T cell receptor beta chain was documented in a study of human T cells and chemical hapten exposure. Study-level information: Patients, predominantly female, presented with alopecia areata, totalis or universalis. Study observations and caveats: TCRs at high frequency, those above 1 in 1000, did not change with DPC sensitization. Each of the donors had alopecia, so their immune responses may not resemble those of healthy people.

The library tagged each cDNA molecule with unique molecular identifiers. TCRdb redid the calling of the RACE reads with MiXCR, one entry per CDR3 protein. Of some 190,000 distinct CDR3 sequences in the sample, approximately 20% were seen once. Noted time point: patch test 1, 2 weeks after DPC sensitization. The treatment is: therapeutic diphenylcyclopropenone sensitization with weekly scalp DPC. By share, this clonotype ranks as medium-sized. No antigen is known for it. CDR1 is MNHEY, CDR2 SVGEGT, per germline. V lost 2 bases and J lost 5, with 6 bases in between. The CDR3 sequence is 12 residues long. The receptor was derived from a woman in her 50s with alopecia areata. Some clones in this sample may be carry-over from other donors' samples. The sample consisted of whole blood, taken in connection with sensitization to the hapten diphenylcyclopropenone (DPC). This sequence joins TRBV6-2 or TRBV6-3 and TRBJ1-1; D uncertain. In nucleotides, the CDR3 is TGTGCCAGCAGTTACGGCCGGACTGAAGCTTTCTTT. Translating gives CASSYGRTEAFF.